Below, 31 T cell receptor beta chains from the same sample are listed, as sequenced in a study of T cells after posttransplantation cyclophosphamide. TCRdb's copy holds only in-frame clones and misses some; the assay was immunoSEQ multiplex PCR. The profile covers roughly 32,000 clones, none occurring a single time. Sequencing was performed on PBMCs. These receptors originate from a woman aged 25 to 45 in good health and a related stem cell transplant donor.

This clone appeared many times. The chain uses TRBV12-3 or TRBV12-4 and TRBJ1-2; the D is unclear. The CDR3 runs to 14 residues. The V gene lost 5 bases and the J gene lost 6 bases, with 16 bases spanning the gap. DNA for the CDR3: TGTGCCAGCAGTCTCAGACGGAAGCGGGATGGCTACACCTTC. This sequence encodes CASSLRRKRDGYTF.

This clone was counted ten times or more. The chain has TRBV6-5 and TRBJ2-5, with a weak D call TRBD2 (6 bases). Trimming removed 0 bases from V and 5 bases from J, with 10 bases in between. The germline CDR1 and CDR2 sequences are MNHEY and SVGAGI. The CDR3 extends over 14 amino acids. The CDR3 bases are TGTGCCAGCAGTTACTCCTGGGGGGTGGAGACCCAGTACTTC. This translates into CASSYSWGVETQYF.

This clone has at least ten counts. V is TRBV4-3 and J is TRBJ2-1, with 7 bases matching TRBD1. V gave up 1 base and J gave up 5 bases; unmatched junction bases: 5. Germline V gene sequence: CDR1 LGHNA, CDR2 YSLEER. This CDR3 region has 15 residues. CDR3 DNA sequence: TGCGCCAGCAGCCAAGGACAGGGCAGCCACAATGAGCAGTTCTTC. Translating it yields CASSQGQGSHNEQFF.

The chain has TRBV6-2 or TRBV6-3 and TRBJ2-3; 7 positions agree with TRBD2. Germline V gene sequence: CDR1 MNHEY, CDR2 SVGEGT. The CDR3 totals 12 residues. Trimming took 4 bases from V and 8 from J; bases not matched to a gene: 3. The CDR3 bases are TGTGCCAGCAGTTCAACGGGGGGTACGCAGTATTTT. As protein: CASSSTGGTQYF.

This clone was observed at least ten times. The V and J genes are TRBV19 and TRBJ1-1; D not resolved. CDR3 length: 14 amino acids. CDR1 is LNHDA and CDR2 is SQIVND in the germline V gene (reference sequence). Trimming left V 3 bases short and J 0 bases short, with 8 bases between. The CDR3 DNA is TGTGCCAGTAGTATTGGGCAGATGAACACTGAAGCTTTCTTT. The encoded protein is CASSIGQMNTEAFF.

This clone was detected many times. The V gene is TRBV6-2 or TRBV6-3, the J gene TRBJ2-7; 10 nucleotides align to TRBD2. V shed 0 bases and J 3 bases; nucleotides not matched to a gene: 11. CDR3 length equals 18 residues. The V gene's germline CDR1 is MNHEY and CDR2 SVGEGT. The CDR3 DNA follows: TGTGCCAGCAGTTACTCGAACCTAGCGGGGGACCACCGCTACGAGCAGTACTTC. It is translated as CASSYSNLAGDHRYEQYF.

In this sample, this clone turned up many times. V is TRBV12-3 or TRBV12-4 and J is TRBJ1-2, with D perhaps matching TRBD1 (5 bases). The CDR3 is 14 amino acids. Trimming left V 6 bases short and J 6 bases short, with 17 bases between. The CDR3 sequence is CASSLGEGRHGYTF. CDR3 DNA sequence: TGTGCCAGCAGCCTAGGGGAGGGCCGTCATGGCTACACCTTC.

This clone was observed at least ten times. The gene calls are TRBV11-2 and TRBJ2-7, with a possible D match to TRBD2 (6 bases). This CDR3 region has 12 residues. The V end lost 5 bases, the J end lost 2 bases, and 7 bases lay between the germline ends. CDR1 and CDR2 (germline): SGHAT, FQNNGV. In nucleotides, the CDR3 is TGTGCCAGCAGCCGGGGGACCTACGAGCAGTACTTC. Residues: CASSRGTYEQYF.

The chain couples TRBV11-3 to TRBJ2-5; D gene ambiguous. The V and J ends lost 3 bases and 1 base respectively, with 9 bases between them. CDR1 and CDR2 (germline): SGHNT, YENEEA. The CDR3 contains 14 residues. The DNA of the CDR3 is TGTGCCAGCAGCTTCGTGGGCCGCCAAGAGACCCAGTACTTC. It encodes CASSFVGRQETQYF.

In its sample, this clone was seen many times. The V and J genes are TRBV19 and TRBJ1-6, with TRBD1 matching over 9 bases. From germline, CDR1 is LNHDA and CDR2 SQIVND (reference sequence). The CDR3 spans 15 residues. V lost 8 bases, J lost 8 bases, and 10 bases stayed unmatched. This chain's CDR3 is CASGGGDRADSPLHF. The DNA of the CDR3 is TGTGCCAGTGGAGGAGGGGACAGGGCCGATTCACCCCTCCACTTT.

This clone was observed many times. J is TRBJ2-5 and V is TRBV2; TRBD2 might be the D (7 bases). Trimming cost V 7 bases and J 7 bases, with 22 bases left between them. This CDR3 spans 15 amino acids. CDR1 SNHLY and CDR2 FYNNEI come from the germline V gene. CDR3 protein: CASTEMLAGAGTQYF. DNA for the CDR3: TGTGCCAGCACCGAAATGCTGGCGGGGGCAGGGACCCAGTACTTC.

The V call is TRBV12-3 or TRBV12-4, the J call TRBJ2-2; TRBD2 aligns across 8 bases. V was pared by 6 bases and J by 1 base, with 4 bases of the junction left unmatched. CDR3 length: 15 residues. Written as DNA, the CDR3 is TGTGCCAGCAGACTTAGCGGGGTGAACACCGGGGAGCTGTTTTTT. This translates into CASRLSGVNTGELFF.

This clone showed up many times. The rearrangement uses TRBV5-6 and TRBJ2-2; D might be TRBD1 (5 bases). The V end was cut by 4 bases, the J end by 8 bases, with 12 bases between. Germline loops: CDR1 SGHDT, CDR2 YYEEEE. This CDR3 spans 13 amino acids. The CDR3 DNA reads as TGTGCCAGCAGCGCGACAGTTAAAGGGGAGCTGTTTTTT. It specifies CASSATVKGELFF. Together with reference TRBV5-6 and TRBJ2-2, the CDR3 gives the full variable domain: DAGVTQSPTHLIKTRGQQVTLRCSPKSGHDTVSWYQQALGQGPQFIFQYYEEEERQRGNFPDRFSGHQFPNYSSELNVNALLLGDSALYLCASSATVKGELFFGEGSRLTVL.

Ten or more counts support this clone. This sequence joins TRBV19 and TRBJ1-1, with TRBD1 matching 8 bases. The CDR3 totals 16 residues. CDR1 and CDR2 (germline): LNHDA, SQIVND (reference sequence). V dropped 6 bases and J dropped 0; count of bases not matched to a gene: 9. DNA of the CDR3: TGTGCCAGTAGCATGCGGACAGGGCAAATGAACACTGAAGCTTTCTTT. Its translation is CASSMRTGQMNTEAFF.

The sample holds a few counts of this clone. Other DNA sequences in this specimen translate into the identical CDR3. The chain recombines TRBV20-1 with TRBJ1-3; D not resolved. The CDR3 length is 11 residues. V was cut by 0 bases and J by 6 bases, with 3 bases left in between. CDR1 and CDR2 from the germline V gene are DFQATT and SNEGSKA (reference sequence). This CDR3 is CSARDQNTIYF. CDR3 DNA: TGCAGTGCTAGAGATCAAAACACCATATATTTT.

In this sample, this clone turned up many times. The chain combines TRBV12-3 or TRBV12-4 with TRBJ1-6, with TRBD1 matching 7 bases. The CDR3 sequence is 14 residues long. The V and J ends lost 8 bases and 0 bases, in that order; junction bases with no gene match: 1. The DNA for the CDR3 is TGTGCCAGCCGGACAGGCTCCTATAATTCACCCCTCCACTTT. This translates into CASRTGSYNSPLHF.

V usage is TRBV7-2 and J usage is TRBJ2-3, with 14 positions matching TRBD2. CDR1 is SGHTA, CDR2 FQGNSA, per germline. This CDR3 comprises 17 residues. V trimming: 2 bases; J trimming: 4 bases; junction bases outside the gene matches: 5. CDR3 residues: CASSLLTSGGASDTQYF. CDR3 bases: TGTGCCAGCAGCTTACTGACTAGCGGGGGGGCCTCAGATACGCAGTATTTT.

This clone showed up many times. The chain carries TRBV12-3 or TRBV12-4 and TRBJ1-3; D unresolved. The V and J ends lost 7 bases and 3 bases respectively, with 4 bases between them. The CDR3 spans 11 residues. This chain's CDR3 is CASTVGNTIYF. CDR3 DNA: TGTGCCAGCACCGTTGGAAACACCATATATTTT.

The chain uses TRBV11-3 and TRBJ1-1, with D perhaps matching TRBD1 (6 bases). Trimming took 1 base from V and 3 from J, leaving 6 bases between them. The CDR3 runs to 13 residues. Germline CDR1 SGHNT, CDR2 YENEEA. CDR3 amino acids: CASSLAGDTEAFF. CDR3 DNA sequence: TGTGCCAGCAGCTTAGCAGGGGACACTGAAGCTTTCTTT.

This clone was detected many times. The chain uses TRBV7-8 and TRBJ2-1; TRBD1 matches at 7 bases. The CDR3 runs 14 residues. V gave up 5 bases and J gave up 6 bases; unmatched junction bases: 7. Germline V gene sequence: CDR1 SGHVS, CDR2 FQNEAQ. The CDR3 DNA reads as TGTGCCAGCAGCCTCGGGACAGTTAGCAATGAGCAGTTCTTC. Translation gives CASSLGTVSNEQFF.

This clone appeared many times. The DNA of the CDR3 is TGTGCCAGCAGTGCCCGACAGGGGACCACCGGGGAGCTGTTTTTT. This encodes CASSARQGTTGELFF. The V gene is TRBV6-1, the J gene TRBJ2-2; 8 bases are shared with TRBD1. Germline CDR1 and CDR2: MNHNS and SASEGT. This CDR3 has 15 residues. The V segment lost 4 bases and the J segment 4 bases; nucleotides outside the gene matches: 5.

This clone was observed many times. The chain uses TRBV19 and TRBJ2-5; possibly TRBD1 for D (6 bases). CDR3 length equals 11 residues. Germline V CDR1 and CDR2: LNHDA, SQIVND (reference sequence). With 1 base removed from V and 13 bases from J, the gap between germline ends came to 10 bases. In nucleotides, the CDR3 is TGTGCCAGTAGTATAGGGGGGCTTCTGTACTTC. Translation: CASSIGGLLYF.

This clone was detected many times. The chain carries TRBV7-9 and TRBJ2-6; 10 bases match TRBD1. The trim removed 6 bases at V and 3 bases at J, leaving 8 bases unmatched. The CDR3 is 17 amino acids. Germline loops: CDR1 SEHNR, CDR2 FQNEAQ (reference sequence). CDR3 DNA sequence: TGTGCCAGCAGGGCCGGGACAGGGGTTGGTGGGGCCAACGTCCTGACTTTC. The encoded protein is CASRAGTGVGGANVLTF.

In its sample, this clone was seen many times. The genes are TRBV19 and TRBJ2-2, with D maybe TRBD1 (5 bases). The V end was cut by 3 bases, the J end by 4 bases, with 9 bases between. Germline V gives CDR1 LNHDA, CDR2 SQIVND (reference sequence). The CDR3 contains 14 residues. This CDR3 is CASSMSGITGELFF. The CDR3 DNA reads TGTGCCAGTAGTATGTCAGGGATCACCGGGGAGCTGTTTTTT. The full variable domain, in which reference TRBV19 and TRBJ2-2 provide the parts outside the CDR3, is DGGITQSPKYLFRKEGQNVTLSCEQNLNHDAMYWYRQDPGQGLRLIYYSQIVNDFQKGDIAEGYSVSREKKESFPLTVTSAQKNPTAFYLCASSMSGITGELFFGEGSRLTVL.

This clone was recorded many times. The V and J genes are TRBV5-6 and TRBJ1-5, with 11 bases lining up with TRBD1. The V segment lost 4 bases and the J segment 6 bases; nucleotides outside the gene matches: 3. The CDR3 contains 14 residues. Germline V gene sequence: CDR1 SGHDT, CDR2 YYEEEE. CDR3: CASSADRGRQPQHF. The DNA for the CDR3 is TGTGCCAGCAGCGCGGACAGGGGGCGTCAGCCCCAGCATTTT. Variable domain in full (rest from reference TRBV5-6 and TRBJ1-5): DAGVTQSPTHLIKTRGQQVTLRCSPKSGHDTVSWYQQALGQGPQFIFQYYEEEERQRGNFPDRFSGHQFPNYSSELNVNALLLGDSALYLCASSADRGRQPQHFGDGTRLSIL.

This clone came up many times. The chain employs TRBV6-1 and TRBJ2-2; 9 nucleotides line up with TRBD1. Losses at the gene ends were 8 bases for V and 3 bases for J; bases not matched to a gene: 4. CDR1 is MNHNS, CDR2 SASEGT, per germline. The CDR3 is made up of 14 amino acids. CDR3 region: CASGGQGYTGELFF. The DNA for the CDR3 is TGTGCCAGCGGGGGACAGGGTTACACCGGGGAGCTGTTTTTT.

This clone was detected ten times or more. This sequence joins TRBV9 and TRBJ2-1, with a tentative D call TRBD1 (5 bases). The CDR3 runs 15 residues. Trimming left V 3 bases short and J 0 bases short, with 10 bases between. Looked up from germline, CDR1 is SGDLS and CDR2 is YYNGEE. This chain's CDR3 is CASSATGSSYNEQFF. The CDR3 bases are TGTGCCAGCAGCGCAACAGGCAGCTCCTACAATGAGCAGTTCTTC. Combining the CDR3 with reference TRBV9 and TRBJ2-1 gives the whole variable domain DSGVTQTPKHLITATGQRVTLRCSPRSGDLSVYWYQQSLDQGLQFLIQYYNGEERAKGNILERFSAQQFPDLHSELNLSSLELGDSALYFCASSATGSSYNEQFFGPGTRLTVL.

This clone has a count of ten or more. V and J are TRBV6-5 and TRBJ1-3, with TRBD1 as a possible D gene (5 bases). CDR1 MNHEY and CDR2 SVGAGI come from the germline V gene. The V end lost 6 bases, the J end lost 0 bases, and 9 bases lay between the germline ends. The CDR3 covers 14 residues. CDR3 sequence (DNA): TGTGCCAGCAGGGCCGGGGGCTCTGGAAACACCATATATTTT. Protein: CASRAGGSGNTIYF.

This clone came up many times. The rearrangement joins TRBV5-4 to TRBJ1-2; no firm D call. The CDR3 contains 12 residues. Germline lookup yields CDR1 SGHNT and CDR2 YYREEE (reference sequence). Trimming took 4 bases from V and 4 from J, leaving 8 bases between them. The CDR3, as DNA: TGTGCCAGCAGCGAAAACAGCTATGGCTACACCTTC. It is translated as CASSENSYGYTF.

This clone was counted many times. The V gene is TRBV6-5, the J gene TRBJ2-1, with D possibly being TRBD1 or TRBD2 (5 bases each). Per germline, CDR1 MNHEY and CDR2 SVGAGI. Trimming left V 7 bases short and J 6 bases short, with 13 bases between. The CDR3 runs to 13 residues. As DNA, the CDR3 is TGTGCCAGCACTCGAGGGGTCGGCAATGAGCAGTTCTTC. Protein product: CASTRGVGNEQFF.

Written as DNA, the CDR3 is TGTGCCAGCAGCGTAGCTGGGGGCCGTAAAGAGACCCAGTACTTC. This encodes CASSVAGGRKETQYF. The V call is TRBV9, the J call TRBJ2-5; perhaps TRBD1 as D (6 bases). V lost 0 bases and J 3 bases, leaving 12 bases between the germline ends. This CDR3 spans 15 amino acids. Germline-derived CDR1 and CDR2 are SGDLS and YYNGEE.